A selection of T cell receptor beta chains follows, all from one sample in a study of Tregs in tolerant kidney transplant recipients. The data were produced by immunoSEQ multiplex PCR, yet TCRdb's version contains in-frame clones alone and is incomplete. In the table there are over 50,000 clones, over 75% of which are singletons. The material sequenced was Tregs from blood, taken before the transplant. Receptors were obtained from a human donor who received a combined kidney and bone marrow transplant. Both conserved end residues are part of each CDR3. Fields, in order: V gene, D gene, J gene, clone size, CDR3 protein, CDR3 DNA. A D gene is named only where the DNA matches it firmly. Not every row has a clone size; where given, it reads once, few, many or a size class.

TRBV4-3	TRBD2	TRBJ2-2	-	CASSQVTSGSTGELFF	TGCGCCAGCAGCCAAGTAACTAGCGGGAGCACCGGGGAGCTGTTTTTT
TRBV11-2	-	TRBJ1-2	once	CASSPRTNYGYTF	TGTGCCAGCAGCCCTCGGACGAACTATGGCTACACCTTC
TRBV2	TRBD1	TRBJ2-7	-	CASRSTGNYEQYF	TGTGCCAGCAGATCGACAGGGAACTACGAGCAGTACTTC
TRBV4-3	-	TRBJ1-2	-	CASSQEGPTYGYTF	TGCGCCAGCAGCCAAGAAGGGCCAACCTATGGCTACACCTTC
TRBV19	-	TRBJ2-3	-	CATAIPPGADTQYF	TGTGCCACCGCAATTCCCCCGGGCGCAGATACGCAGTATTTT
TRBV5-5	TRBD1	TRBJ1-4	-	CASSLTTGFLNEKLFF	TGTGCCAGCAGCCTAACGACAGGGTTCCTTAATGAAAAACTGTTTTTT
TRBV6-5	-	TRBJ2-1	-	CASSYSRWSYGEQFF	TGTGCCAGCAGTTACTCACGATGGAGTTACGGTGAGCAGTTCTTC
TRBV7-2	-	TRBJ2-3	-	CASSPLDEGGRNTQYF	TGTGCCAGCAGCCCCCTAGATGAGGGAGGCAGGAATACGCAGTATTTT
TRBV19	TRBD1	TRBJ2-7	-	CASSLGQGYEQYF	TGTGCCAGTAGTTTGGGACAGGGCTACGAGCAGTACTTC
TRBV7-2	TRBD1	TRBJ1-2	-	CASSSDRAGYGYTF	TGTGCCAGCAGCTCCGACAGGGCCGGGTATGGCTACACCTTC
TRBV7-9	-	TRBJ1-2	once	CASSAGQGSYGYTF	TGTGCCAGCAGCGCCGGCCAGGGGAGCTATGGCTACACCTTC
TRBV30	TRBD2	TRBJ2-7	-	CAWSVRGSGNYEQYF	TGTGCCTGGAGTGTACGAGGTAGCGGGAATTACGAGCAGTACTTC
TRBV9	-	TRBJ1-3	-	CASSVGPDSGNTIYF	TGTGCCAGCAGCGTAGGACCGGACTCTGGAAACACCATATATTTT
TRBV5-6	TRBD2	TRBJ2-3	few	CASINRGGLAGADTQYF	TGTGCCAGCATCAACCGGGGGGGCCTAGCGGGAGCAGATACGCAGTATTTT
TRBV2	-	TRBJ1-5	-	CASRDGVYSNQPQHF	TGTGCCAGCCGTGACGGAGTCTATAGCAATCAGCCCCAGCATTTT
TRBV5-8	-	TRBJ2-1	-	CASSFLGPGSKNEQFF	TGTGCCAGCAGCTTTCTCGGGCCCGGGTCTAAAAATGAGCAGTTCTTC
TRBV11-3	-	TRBJ2-5	-	CASSLSHNQETQYF	TGTGCCAGCAGCTTAAGTCACAATCAAGAGACCCAGTACTTC
TRBV27	TRBD1	TRBJ2-5	-	CASSLFGQGKYQETQYF	TGTGCCAGCAGTTTGTTCGGACAGGGGAAGTACCAAGAGACCCAGTACTTC
TRBV6-5	-	TRBJ2-7	-	CASSHPGIYEQYF	TGTGCCAGCAGCCACCCGGGCATCTACGAGCAGTACTTC
TRBV9	-	TRBJ2-5	-	CASSVGLQETQYF	TGTGCCAGCAGCGTTGGTCTTCAAGAGACCCAGTACTTC
TRBV5-4	TRBD1	TRBJ2-2	-	CASSQDPGQGGPGELFF	TGTGCCAGCAGCCAAGATCCGGGACAGGGGGGCCCCGGGGAGCTGTTTTTT
TRBV27	TRBD1	TRBJ2-7	-	CASSLRGQGAYEQYF	TGTGCCAGCAGTTTAAGAGGACAGGGGGCCTACGAGCAGTACTTC
TRBV6-1	TRBD2	TRBJ2-1	-	CASSEGTSGGARNEQFF	TGTGCCAGCAGTGAAGGGACTAGCGGGGGGGCCAGGAATGAGCAGTTCTTC
TRBV5-5	-	TRBJ2-7	once	CASSLEGGWSYEQYF	TGTGCCAGCAGCTTGGAGGGAGGTTGGTCCTACGAGCAGTACTTC